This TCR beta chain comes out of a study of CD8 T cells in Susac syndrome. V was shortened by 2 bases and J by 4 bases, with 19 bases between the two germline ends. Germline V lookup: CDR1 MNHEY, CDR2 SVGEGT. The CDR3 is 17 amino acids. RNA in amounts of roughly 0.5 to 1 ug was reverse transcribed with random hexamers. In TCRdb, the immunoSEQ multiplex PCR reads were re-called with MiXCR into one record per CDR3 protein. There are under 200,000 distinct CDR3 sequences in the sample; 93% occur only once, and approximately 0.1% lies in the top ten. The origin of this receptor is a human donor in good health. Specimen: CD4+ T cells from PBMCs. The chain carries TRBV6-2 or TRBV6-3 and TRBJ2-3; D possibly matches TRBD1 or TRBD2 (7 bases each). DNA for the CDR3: TGTGCCAGCAGTTACATAGGTGGCAGGGGGAGGGCAGATACGCAGTATTTT. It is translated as CASSYIGGRGRADTQYF.